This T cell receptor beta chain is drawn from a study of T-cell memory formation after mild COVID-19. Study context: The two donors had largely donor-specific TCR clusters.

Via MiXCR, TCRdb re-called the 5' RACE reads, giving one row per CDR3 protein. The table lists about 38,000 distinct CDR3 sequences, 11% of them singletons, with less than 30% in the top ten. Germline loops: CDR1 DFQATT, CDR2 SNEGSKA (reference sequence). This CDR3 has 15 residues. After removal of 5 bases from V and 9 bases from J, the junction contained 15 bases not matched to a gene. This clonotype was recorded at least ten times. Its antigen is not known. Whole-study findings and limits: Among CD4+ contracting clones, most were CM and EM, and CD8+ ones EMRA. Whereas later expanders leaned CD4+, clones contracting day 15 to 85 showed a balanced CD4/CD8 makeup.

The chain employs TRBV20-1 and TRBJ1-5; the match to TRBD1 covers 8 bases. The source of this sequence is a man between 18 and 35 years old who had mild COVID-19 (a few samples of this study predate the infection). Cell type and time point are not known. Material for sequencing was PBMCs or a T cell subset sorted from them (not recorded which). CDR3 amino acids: CSAANAGTGKSPQHF. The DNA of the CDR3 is TGCAGTGCTGCCAACGCCGGGACAGGCAAATCGCCCCAGCATTTT.